A single T cell receptor beta chain is shown here with its context. Its antigen is not identified. These data belong to a study of shared clonotypes between healthy human individuals. J gave up 9 bases and V 5 bases, and 8 bases lay outside the gene matches. The CDR3 loop spans 14 amino acids. Germline-derived CDR1 and CDR2 are LNHNV and YYDKDF (reference sequence). Researchers divided each subset's genomic DNA evenly across several immunoSEQ plates. Data came from immunoSEQ multiplex PCR; TCRdb stores just in-frame clones and leaves some out. The repertoire has roughly 650,000 clones, roughly 97% of them found once; the top ten carry about 0.057%. Regarding the study as a whole: Relative to memory subsets, naive subsets generally showed larger estimated richness.

Sequences were obtained from naive CD4+ T cells sorted from blood. Subset meaning: CD45RA+ positively selected. The gene calls are TRBV15 and TRBJ2-1; TRBD1 agrees at 9 bases. This sequence was found in a woman aged 25 to 39 in good health. Here the CDR3 reads CATSGNRGRSEQFF. DNA of the CDR3: TGTGCCACCAGCGGTAACAGGGGGCGAAGTGAGCAGTTCTTC.